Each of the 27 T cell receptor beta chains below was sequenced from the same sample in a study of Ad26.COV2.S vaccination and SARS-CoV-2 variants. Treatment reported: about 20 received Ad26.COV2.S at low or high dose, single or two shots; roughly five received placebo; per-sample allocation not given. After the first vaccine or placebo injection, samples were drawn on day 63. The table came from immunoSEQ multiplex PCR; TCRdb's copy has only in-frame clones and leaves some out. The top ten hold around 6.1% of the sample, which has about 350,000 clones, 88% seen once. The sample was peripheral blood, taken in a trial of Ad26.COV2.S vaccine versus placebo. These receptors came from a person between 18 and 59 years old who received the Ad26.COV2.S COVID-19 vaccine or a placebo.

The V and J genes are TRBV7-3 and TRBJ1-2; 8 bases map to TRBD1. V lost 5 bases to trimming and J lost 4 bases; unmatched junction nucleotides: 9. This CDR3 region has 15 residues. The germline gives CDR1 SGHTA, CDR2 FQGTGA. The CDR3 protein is CASSPSQDRAYGYTF. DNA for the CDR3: TGTGCCAGCAGCCCGAGCCAGGACAGGGCCTATGGCTACACCTTC.

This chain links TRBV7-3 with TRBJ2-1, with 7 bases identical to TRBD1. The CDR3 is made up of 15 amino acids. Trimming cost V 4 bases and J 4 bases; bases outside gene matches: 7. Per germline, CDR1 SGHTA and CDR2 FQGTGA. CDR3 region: CASSSTGQSYNEQFF. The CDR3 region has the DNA TGTGCCAGCAGCTCGACAGGGCAGTCTTACAATGAGCAGTTCTTC.

The CDR3 here is CASSFPGLAVYEQYF. Here the CDR3 DNA reads TGTGCCAGCAGCTTTCCGGGACTAGCGGTGTACGAGCAGTACTTC. This rearrangement joins TRBV11-1 to TRBJ2-7; 11 bases align to TRBD2. Per germline, CDR1 SGHAT and CDR2 FQDESV (reference sequence). The CDR3 totals 15 residues. The junction had 5 bases not matched to a gene; V was cut back by 3 bases and J by 4 bases.

The CDR3 loop reads CASSVPIGGDSNTGELFF. As DNA, the CDR3 is TGTGCCAGCAGTGTCCCCATTGGGGGGGACTCGAACACCGGGGAGCTGTTTTTT. The chain is built from TRBV28 and TRBJ2-2, with 7 bases identical to TRBD2. Germline values: CDR1 MDHEN, CDR2 SYDVKM. This CDR3 comprises 18 residues. V gave up 5 bases and J gave up 0 bases; unmatched junction bases: 12.

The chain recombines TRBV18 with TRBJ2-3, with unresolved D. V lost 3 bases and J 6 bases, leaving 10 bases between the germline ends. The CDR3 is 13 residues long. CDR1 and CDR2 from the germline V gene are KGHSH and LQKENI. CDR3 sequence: CASSPNKGDTQYF. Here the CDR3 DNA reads TGTGCCAGCTCACCTAACAAGGGTGATACGCAGTATTTT.

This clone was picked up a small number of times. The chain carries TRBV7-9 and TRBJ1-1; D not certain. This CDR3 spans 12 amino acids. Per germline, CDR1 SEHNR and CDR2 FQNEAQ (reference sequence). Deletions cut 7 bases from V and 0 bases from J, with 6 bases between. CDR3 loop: CASTSVNTEAFF. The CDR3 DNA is TGTGCCAGCACCTCTGTGAACACTGAAGCTTTCTTT.

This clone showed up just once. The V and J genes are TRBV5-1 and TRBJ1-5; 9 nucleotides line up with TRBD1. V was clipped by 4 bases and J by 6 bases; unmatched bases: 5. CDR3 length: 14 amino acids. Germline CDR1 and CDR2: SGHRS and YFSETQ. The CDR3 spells CASSPDRGGQPQHF. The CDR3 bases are TGCGCCAGCAGCCCGGACAGGGGAGGTCAGCCCCAGCATTTT.

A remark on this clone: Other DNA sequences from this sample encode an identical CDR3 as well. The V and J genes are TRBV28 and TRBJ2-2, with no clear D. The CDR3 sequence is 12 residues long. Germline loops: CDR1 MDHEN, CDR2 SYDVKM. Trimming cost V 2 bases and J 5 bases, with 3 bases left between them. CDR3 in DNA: TGTGCCAGCAGTTTAGTAACCGGGGAGCTGTTTTTT. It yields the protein CASSLVTGELFF. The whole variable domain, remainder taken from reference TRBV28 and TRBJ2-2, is DVKVTQSSRYLVKRTGEKVFLECVQDMDHENMFWYRQDPGLGLRLIYFSYDVKMKEKGDIPEGYSVSREKKERFSLILESASTNQTSMYLCASSLVTGELFFGEGSRLTVL.

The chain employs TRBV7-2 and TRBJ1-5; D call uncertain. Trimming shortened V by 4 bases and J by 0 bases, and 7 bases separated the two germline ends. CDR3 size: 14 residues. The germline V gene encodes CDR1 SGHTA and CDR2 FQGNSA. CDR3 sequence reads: CASSYGNSNQPQHF. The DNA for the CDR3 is TGTGCCAGCAGCTACGGAAATAGCAATCAGCCCCAGCATTTT. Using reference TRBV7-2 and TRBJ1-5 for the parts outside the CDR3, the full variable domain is GAGVSQSPSNKVTEKGKDVELRCDPISGHTALYWYRQSLGQGLEFLIYFQGNSAPDKSGLPSDRFSAERTGGSVSTLTIQRTQQEDSAVYLCASSYGNSNQPQHFGDGTRLSIL.

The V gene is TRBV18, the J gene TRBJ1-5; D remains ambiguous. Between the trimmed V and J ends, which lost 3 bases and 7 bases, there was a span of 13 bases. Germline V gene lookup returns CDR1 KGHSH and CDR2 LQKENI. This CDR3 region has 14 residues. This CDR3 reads CASSPGRYGQPQHF. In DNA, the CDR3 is TGTGCCAGCTCACCGGGCCGCTACGGGCAGCCCCAGCATTTT.

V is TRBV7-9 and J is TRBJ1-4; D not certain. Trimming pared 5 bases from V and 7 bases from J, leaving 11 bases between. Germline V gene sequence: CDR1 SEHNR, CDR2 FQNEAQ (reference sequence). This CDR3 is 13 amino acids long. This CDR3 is CASSKMEGEKLFF. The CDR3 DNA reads TGTGCCAGCAGCAAAATGGAGGGTGAAAAACTGTTTTTT. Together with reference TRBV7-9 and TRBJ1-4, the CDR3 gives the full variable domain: DTGVSQNPRHKITKRGQNVTFRCDPISEHNRLYWYRQTLGQGPEFLTYFQNEAQLEKSRLLSDRFSAERPKGSFSTLEIQRTEQGDSAMYLCASSKMEGEKLFFGSGTQLSVL.

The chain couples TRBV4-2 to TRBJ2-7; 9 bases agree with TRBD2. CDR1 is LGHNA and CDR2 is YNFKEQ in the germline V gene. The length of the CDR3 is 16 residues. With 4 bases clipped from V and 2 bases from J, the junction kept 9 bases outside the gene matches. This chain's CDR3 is CASSRSTSGRPYEQYF. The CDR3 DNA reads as TGTGCCAGCAGCCGATCTACAAGCGGGAGGCCCTACGAGCAGTACTTC.

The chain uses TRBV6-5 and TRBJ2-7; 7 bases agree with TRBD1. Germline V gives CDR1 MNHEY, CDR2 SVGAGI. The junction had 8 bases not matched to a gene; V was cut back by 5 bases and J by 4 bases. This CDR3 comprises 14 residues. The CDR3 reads CASSRGPTVYEQYF. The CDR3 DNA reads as TGTGCCAGCAGTAGGGGGCCCACTGTGTACGAGCAGTACTTC.

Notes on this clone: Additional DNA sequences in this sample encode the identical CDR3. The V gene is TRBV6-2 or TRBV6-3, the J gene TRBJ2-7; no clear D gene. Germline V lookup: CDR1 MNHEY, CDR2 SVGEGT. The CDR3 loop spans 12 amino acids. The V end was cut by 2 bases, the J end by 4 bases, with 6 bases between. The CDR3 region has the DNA TGTGCCAGCAGTTACACTTCATACGAGCAGTACTTC. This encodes CASSYTSYEQYF.

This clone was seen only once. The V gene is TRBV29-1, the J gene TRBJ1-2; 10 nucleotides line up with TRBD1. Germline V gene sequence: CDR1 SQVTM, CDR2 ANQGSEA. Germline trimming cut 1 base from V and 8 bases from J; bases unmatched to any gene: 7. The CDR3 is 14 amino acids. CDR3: CSVEVPGTGVGYTF. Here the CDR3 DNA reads TGCAGCGTTGAAGTCCCCGGGACAGGGGTCGGCTACACCTTC.

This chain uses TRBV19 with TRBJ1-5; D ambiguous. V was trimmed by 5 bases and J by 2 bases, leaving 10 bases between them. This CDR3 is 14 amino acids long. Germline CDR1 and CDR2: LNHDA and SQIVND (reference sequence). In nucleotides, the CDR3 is TGTGCCAGTAGTCTCGTGACCGGCAATCAGCCCCAGCATTTT. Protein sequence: CASSLVTGNQPQHF.

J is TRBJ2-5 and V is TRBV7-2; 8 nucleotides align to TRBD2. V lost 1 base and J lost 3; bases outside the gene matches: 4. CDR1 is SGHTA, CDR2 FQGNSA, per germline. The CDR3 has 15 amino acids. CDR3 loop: CASSLGGLAEETQYF. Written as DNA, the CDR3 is TGTGCCAGCAGCTTAGGAGGACTAGCTGAAGAGACCCAGTACTTC.

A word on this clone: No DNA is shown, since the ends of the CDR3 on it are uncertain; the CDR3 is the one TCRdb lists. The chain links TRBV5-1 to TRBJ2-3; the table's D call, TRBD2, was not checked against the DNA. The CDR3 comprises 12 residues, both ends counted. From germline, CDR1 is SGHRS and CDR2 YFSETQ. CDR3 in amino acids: CASSSVSDTQYF.

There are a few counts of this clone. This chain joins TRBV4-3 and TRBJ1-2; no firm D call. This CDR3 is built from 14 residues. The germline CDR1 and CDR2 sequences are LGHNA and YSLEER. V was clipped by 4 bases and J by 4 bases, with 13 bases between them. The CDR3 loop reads CASSRNRESYGYTF. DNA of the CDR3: TGCGCCAGCAGCCGAAACCGAGAGAGCTATGGCTACACCTTC.

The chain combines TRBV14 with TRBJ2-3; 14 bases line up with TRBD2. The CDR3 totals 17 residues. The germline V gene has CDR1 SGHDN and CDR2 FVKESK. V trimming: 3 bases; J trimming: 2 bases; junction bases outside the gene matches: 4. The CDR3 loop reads CASSHPGLAGATDTQYF. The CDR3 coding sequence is TGTGCCAGCAGCCATCCGGGACTAGCGGGAGCCACAGATACGCAGTATTTT. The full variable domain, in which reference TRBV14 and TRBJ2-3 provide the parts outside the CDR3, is EAGVTQFPSHSVIEKGQTVTLRCDPISGHDNLYWYRRVMGKEIKFLLHFVKESKQDESGMPNNRFLAERTGGTYSTLKVQPAELEDSGVYFCASSHPGLAGATDTQYFGPGTRLTVL.

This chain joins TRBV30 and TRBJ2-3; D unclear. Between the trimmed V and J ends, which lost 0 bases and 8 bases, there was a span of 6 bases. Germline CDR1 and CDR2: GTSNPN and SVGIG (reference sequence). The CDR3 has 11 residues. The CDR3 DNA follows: TGTGCCTGGAGTGTACGGGTTACGCAGTATTTT. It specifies CAWSVRVTQYF.

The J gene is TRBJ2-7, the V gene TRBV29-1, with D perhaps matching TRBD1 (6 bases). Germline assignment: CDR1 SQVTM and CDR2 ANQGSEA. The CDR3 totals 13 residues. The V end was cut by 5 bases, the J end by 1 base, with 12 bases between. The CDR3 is CSVYTDRSYEQYF. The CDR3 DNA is TGCAGCGTTTATACTGACAGGTCCTACGAGCAGTACTTC.

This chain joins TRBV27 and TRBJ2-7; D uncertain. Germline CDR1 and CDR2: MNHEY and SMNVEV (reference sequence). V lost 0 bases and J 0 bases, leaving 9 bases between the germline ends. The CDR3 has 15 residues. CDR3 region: CASSLSVWVSYEQYF. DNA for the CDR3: TGTGCCAGCAGTTTATCCGTTTGGGTCTCCTACGAGCAGTACTTC.

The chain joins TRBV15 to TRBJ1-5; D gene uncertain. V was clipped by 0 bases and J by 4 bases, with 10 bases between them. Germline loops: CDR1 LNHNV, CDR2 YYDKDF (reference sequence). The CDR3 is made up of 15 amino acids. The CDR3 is CATSRDITANQPQHF. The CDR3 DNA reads TGTGCCACCAGCAGAGATATTACCGCTAATCAGCCCCAGCATTTT.

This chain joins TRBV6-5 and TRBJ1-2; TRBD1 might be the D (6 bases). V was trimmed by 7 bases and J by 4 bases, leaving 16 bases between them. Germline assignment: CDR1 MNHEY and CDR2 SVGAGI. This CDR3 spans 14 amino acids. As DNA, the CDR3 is TGTGCCAGCAATAAACAGGGTACTGGCTATGGCTACACCTTC. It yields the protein CASNKQGTGYGYTF.

The CDR3, as DNA: TGCAGCGGGCAGCAAACTAATGAAAAACTGTTTTTT. Amino acids: CSGQQTNEKLFF. The rearrangement links TRBV29-1 to TRBJ1-4; D is unresolved. CDR3 size: 12 residues. V lost 7 bases and J lost 1, with 7 bases in between. Germline V gene data show CDR1 as SQVTM and CDR2 as ANQGSEA.

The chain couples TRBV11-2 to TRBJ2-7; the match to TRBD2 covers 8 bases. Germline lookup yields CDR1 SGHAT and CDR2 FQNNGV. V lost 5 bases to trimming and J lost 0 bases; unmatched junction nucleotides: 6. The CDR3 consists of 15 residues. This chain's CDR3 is CASSLAGRDSYEQYF. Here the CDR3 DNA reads TGTGCCAGCAGCCTCGCCGGGAGGGACTCCTACGAGCAGTACTTC.